The 19 T cell receptor beta chains given below trace back to one sample, sequenced in a study of Tregs in tolerant kidney transplant recipients. Method: immunoSEQ multiplex PCR; TCRdb's copy keeps in-frame clones and lacks some. The data show some 240,000 clones, about 86% seen once. The sequencing input was CD4+ T cells from blood. Source of these receptors: a human donor in good health.

The genes are TRBV15 and TRBJ2-5, with 11 bases aligning to TRBD1. The CDR3 spans 15 residues. Unmatched junction bases numbered 7, after V lost 5 bases and J lost 5 bases. Germline loops: CDR1 LNHNV, CDR2 YYDKDF (reference sequence). CDR3 DNA: TGTGCCACCAGCTGGGGACAGGGGGTCTTGGAGACCCAGTACTTC. It encodes CATSWGQGVLETQYF.

This chain joins TRBV7-6 and TRBJ2-5; 8 bases fit TRBD1. The CDR3 is 15 amino acids. V was pared by 3 bases and J by 3 bases, with 6 bases of the junction left unmatched. The V gene's germline CDR1 is SGHVS and CDR2 FNYEAQ. The CDR3 loop reads CASSFQATGEETQYF. The CDR3 region has the DNA TGTGCCAGCAGCTTCCAAGCGACAGGGGAAGAGACCCAGTACTTC.

The gene calls are TRBV15 and TRBJ1-2, with a weak D call TRBD1 (5 bases). The V gene's germline CDR1 is LNHNV and CDR2 YYDKDF (reference sequence). The CDR3 is 13 residues long. The V end was cut by 0 bases, the J end by 8 bases, with 10 bases between. The chain's CDR3 is CATSRDKRDGYTF. Written as DNA, the CDR3 is TGTGCCACCAGCAGAGATAAGCGGGACGGCTACACCTTC.

On this clone itself: The junction differs from germline at one of its ends, possibly a read error. This chain uses TRBV11-2 with TRBJ1-2, with 9 bases matching TRBD1. Germline assignment: CDR1 SGHAT and CDR2 FQNNGV. The CDR3 runs to 16 residues. Here the CDR3 reads CASSLRPGTGLYGHTF. CDR3 nucleotide sequence: TGTGCCAGCAGCCTTCGTCCCGGGACAGGGCTCTATGGCCACACCTTC.

V and J are TRBV5-6 and TRBJ2-6; D unresolved. Trimming cost V 6 bases and J 5 bases, with 18 bases left between them. The CDR3 consists of 16 residues. The germline V gene encodes CDR1 SGHDT and CDR2 YYEEEE. The CDR3 loop is CASTPRLARRANVLTF. The CDR3 DNA follows: TGTGCCAGCACCCCTCGGCTGGCAAGGAGGGCCAACGTCCTGACTTTC.

This rearrangement joins TRBV9 to TRBJ1-4; D gene uncertain. Germline V gene data show CDR1 as SGDLS and CDR2 as YYNGEE. The CDR3 runs to 13 residues. The V end lost 0 bases, the J end lost 5 bases, and 5 bases lay between the germline ends. Here the CDR3 reads CASSVDGNEKLFF. The CDR3, as DNA: TGTGCCAGCAGCGTAGACGGAAATGAAAAACTGTTTTTT. Together with reference TRBV9 and TRBJ1-4, the CDR3 gives the full variable domain: DSGVTQTPKHLITATGQRVTLRCSPRSGDLSVYWYQQSLDQGLQFLIQYYNGEERAKGNILERFSAQQFPDLHSELNLSSLELGDSALYFCASSVDGNEKLFFGSGTQLSVL.

This clone has just one count. This chain connects TRBV9 to TRBJ2-3; weak D call: TRBD1 (6 bases). Germline V lookup: CDR1 SGDLS, CDR2 YYNGEE. The length of the CDR3 is 15 residues. The V end lost 1 base, the J end lost 2 bases, and 11 bases lay between the germline ends. The CDR3 sequence is CASSVRGSYTDTQYF. CDR3 nucleotides: TGTGCCAGCAGCGTAAGGGGGAGCTACACAGATACGCAGTATTTT.

This clone was picked up a small number of times. The chain uses TRBV25-1 and TRBJ2-3; D tentatively fits TRBD1 or TRBD2 (5 bases each). Trimming took 8 bases from V and 1 from J, leaving 13 bases between them. The CDR3 totals 14 residues. Germline assignment: CDR1 MGHDK and CDR2 SYGVNS. CDR3 protein: CASGPWDGTDTQYF. For the CDR3, the DNA is TGTGCCAGCGGTCCGTGGGACGGCACAGATACGCAGTATTTT.

This clone was seen only a few times. The V call is TRBV5-1, the J call TRBJ2-3; 11 positions agree with TRBD2. Germline V lookup: CDR1 SGHRS, CDR2 YFSETQ. Unmatched junction bases numbered 7, after V lost 4 bases and J lost 3 bases. CDR3 length: 16 residues. CDR3 loop: CASSAIAGGPTDTQYF. The CDR3, as DNA: TGCGCCAGCAGCGCAATAGCGGGGGGGCCAACAGATACGCAGTATTTT.

V usage is TRBV4-1 and J usage is TRBJ2-3; 7 bases are shared with TRBD2. Trimming at V came to 4 bases and at J to 2 bases, leaving 15 bases not matched to a gene. The CDR3 runs to 18 residues. CDR1 MGHRA and CDR2 YSYEKL come from the germline V gene. The CDR3 protein is CASSPLRGSGRFTDTQYF. The CDR3, as DNA: TGCGCCAGCAGCCCCCTTAGGGGTAGCGGGCGCTTCACAGATACGCAGTATTTT.

This sequence joins TRBV5-1 and TRBJ1-1; TRBD1 is a possible D gene (5 bases). Trimming took off 7 bases at V and 0 bases at J, with 13 bases between the two ends. The CDR3 spans 14 residues. Germline assignment: CDR1 SGHRS and CDR2 YFSETQ. CDR3 region: CASVEGQLNTEAFF. CDR3 nucleotide sequence: TGCGCCAGCGTAGAGGGGCAACTGAACACTGAAGCTTTCTTT.

The rearrangement joins TRBV5-1 to TRBJ2-1; a possible D gene is TRBD1 (6 bases). Looked up from germline, CDR1 is SGHRS and CDR2 is YFSETQ. V was shortened by 0 bases and J by 3 bases, with 7 bases between the two germline ends. This CDR3 region has 14 residues. CDR3 loop: CASSLGTVYNEQFF. The CDR3 DNA reads TGCGCCAGCAGCTTGGGGACAGTCTACAATGAGCAGTTCTTC.

The CDR3 loop is CASSFRDRGRGETQYF. The CDR3 nucleotides are TGTGCCAGCAGCTTTAGGGACAGGGGCCGTGGGGAGACCCAGTACTTC. This chain uses TRBV7-8 with TRBJ2-5, with 10 nucleotides matching TRBD1. Per the germline V gene, CDR1 is SGHVS and CDR2 is FQNEAQ. The ends lost 3 bases at V and 5 bases at J; junction bases unmatched: 9. This CDR3 has 16 residues.

The chain joins TRBV7-9 to TRBJ1-1; D uncertain. Germline V gene sequence: CDR1 SEHNR, CDR2 FQNEAQ (reference sequence). The CDR3 runs to 12 residues. With 2 bases removed from V and 3 bases from J, the gap between germline ends came to 4 bases. The DNA for the CDR3 is TGTGCCAGCAGCTTATTGGACACTGAAGCTTTCTTT. Residues: CASSLLDTEAFF.

The chain has TRBV15 and TRBJ1-4, with D tentatively TRBD1 (5 bases). Germline V gene sequence: CDR1 LNHNV, CDR2 YYDKDF (reference sequence). The CDR3 spans 15 residues. V dropped 6 bases and J dropped 1 base, with 12 bases sitting between them. The CDR3 DNA follows: TGTGCCACCAGTGGAGGGGAGGGAACTAATGAAAAACTGTTTTTT. It is translated as CATSGGEGTNEKLFF.

The rearrangement uses TRBV12-5 and TRBJ1-2; D not certain. V lost 0 bases and J lost 2, with 10 bases in between. Germline loops: CDR1 LGHNT, CDR2 FRNRAP. The CDR3 consists of 15 residues. This CDR3 reads CASGLVPSPNYGYTF. The CDR3 region has the DNA TGTGCTAGTGGTTTGGTACCATCCCCCAACTATGGCTACACCTTC. The full variable domain, its missing parts supplied by reference TRBV12-5 and TRBJ1-2, is DARVTQTPRHKVTEMGQEVTMRCQPILGHNTVFWYRQTMMQGLELLAYFRNRAPLDDSGMPKDRFSAEMPDATLATLKIQPSEPRDSAVYFCASGLVPSPNYGYTFGSGTRLTVV.

V usage is TRBV18 and J usage is TRBJ2-1; 8 bases agree with TRBD1. CDR3 length: 14 residues. J was trimmed by 6 bases and V by 3 bases; bases with no gene match: 4. CDR1 is KGHSH, CDR2 LQKENI, per germline. CDR3 in DNA: TGTGCCAGCTCACCTGCCACAGGGGGCAATGAGCAGTTCTTC. Protein: CASSPATGGNEQFF.

The rearrangement links TRBV5-4 to TRBJ1-1; D not resolved. Trimming cost V 3 bases and J 7 bases, with 16 bases left between them. CDR3 length: 14 amino acids. Germline V lookup: CDR1 SGHNT, CDR2 YYREEE (reference sequence). The CDR3 DNA is TGTGCCAGCAGCTGGAGGAACGGCCGAGGTGAAGCTTTCTTT. Translating gives CASSWRNGRGEAFF.

V usage is TRBV18 and J usage is TRBJ1-1; 9 bases agree with TRBD1. CDR3 length equals 16 residues. Germline CDR1 KGHSH, CDR2 LQKENI. Trimming removed 3 bases from V and 0 bases from J; junction bases left unmatched: 5. The CDR3: CASSPQGTGMNTEAFF. The CDR3 coding sequence is TGTGCCAGCTCACCGCAAGGGACAGGGATGAACACTGAAGCTTTCTTT. The variable domain in full, with the rest retrieved from reference TRBV18 and TRBJ1-1, is NAGVMQNPRHLVRRRGQEARLRCSPMKGHSHVYWYRQLPEEGLKFMVYLQKENIIDESGMPKERFSAEFPKEGPSILRIQQVVRGDSAAYFCASSPQGTGMNTEAFFGQGTRLTVV.